This T cell receptor beta chain was observed in a study of T cell repertoires in cytomegalovirus infection. The CDR3 is 13 residues long. V shed 6 bases, J shed 5 bases, and the junction held 3 bases outside the gene matches. This clonotype was picked up a small number of times. MiXCR, run by TCRdb on the reads, gives a single entry per CDR3 protein. This table holds a few hundred thousand distinct CDR3 sequences, about a sixth found once. The sequence was obtained from a human donor in good health (CMV status not recorded). Some clones in this sample may be carry-over from other donors' samples. Sample: CD8+ T cells from PBMCs. The chain joins TRBV12-3 or TRBV12-4 to TRBJ2-2; 7 bases are a match to TRBD1. The CDR3 DNA is TGTGCCAGCAGACCACAGGGGACCGGGGAGCTGTTTTTT. This encodes CASRPQGTGELFF.